This T cell receptor beta chain is from a study of radiotherapy plus CTLA-4 blockade in lung cancer. Focal radiation was given together with CTLA-4 blockade (ipilimumab) to patients with chemo-refractory metastatic non-small-cell lung cancer. Using immunoSEQ multiplex PCR, the repertoire was profiled, and TCRdb retains in-frame clones only, with some absent. The repertoire holds 75,000 to 100,000 clones, with 60% to 75% as singletons. Germline CDR1 is ENHRY and CDR2 is SYGVKD. V dropped 2 bases and J dropped 9 bases, with 8 bases sitting between them. CDR3 size: 12 residues. Sequences were derived from peripheral blood, sampled from a patient treated with radiotherapy plus ipilimumab. This chain uses TRBV10-3 with TRBJ2-1; tentatively, D is TRBD2 (5 bases). This clonotype was sampled from a human donor with non-small cell lung cancer who had a partial response to radiotherapy plus ipilimumab. Some clones in this sample may be carry-over from other donors' samples. CDR3 nucleotide sequence: TGTGCCATCAGTGAGGAAGCGGTTGAGCAGTTCTTC. It yields the protein CAISEEAVEQFF.